The next 12 T cell receptor beta chains were all read from a single sample in a study of T cell responses to AZD1222 COVID-19 vaccine. Here immunoSEQ multiplex PCR was the method, and the copy in TCRdb shows in-frame clones only, minus some. The sample has 150,000 to 200,000 clones, approximately 90% seen once. Sample: peripheral blood, taken on day 0 of AZD1222 vaccination. The source of these receptors is an adult in good health.

This clone turned up a few times. This sequence joins TRBV4-1 and TRBJ1-1; no clear D. Germline values: CDR1 MGHRA, CDR2 YSYEKL. The CDR3 runs 14 residues. Trimming pared 1 base from V and 0 bases from J, leaving 6 bases between. The DNA for the CDR3 is TGCGCCAGCAGCCAAGTTGGCGTGAACACTGAAGCTTTCTTT. Protein sequence: CASSQVGVNTEAFF.

The count of this clone is one. V gene TRBV11-2 combines with J gene TRBJ2-1; perhaps TRBD2 as D (6 bases). Germline CDR1 is SGHAT and CDR2 is FQNNGV. Trimming took off 4 bases at V and 5 bases at J, with 15 bases between the two ends. The CDR3 length is 15 residues. This CDR3 reads CASSSEFGGNNEQFF. The CDR3 coding sequence is TGTGCCAGCAGCTCCGAATTCGGCGGGAACAATGAGCAGTTCTTC.

This clone is a singleton in its sample. The rearrangement joins TRBV20-1 to TRBJ1-1; a weak D match, TRBD1 (6 bases). The CDR3 has 11 residues. Germline V gene sequence: CDR1 DFQATT, CDR2 SNEGSKA (reference sequence). In DNA, the CDR3 is TGCAGCCTACAGGGTGGCACTGAAGCTTTCTTT. This encodes CSLQGGTEAFF.

The chain recombines TRBV19 with TRBJ1-5; D perhaps matches TRBD1 (5 bases). The CDR3 covers 17 residues. Germline V gene data show CDR1 as LNHDA and CDR2 as SQIVND (reference sequence). Trimming pared 5 bases from V and 2 bases from J, leaving 19 bases between. The DNA of the CDR3 is TGTGCCAGTAGTCCACCCATTCGGGGCAGACGCAATCAGCCCCAGCATTTT. Translating it yields CASSPPIRGRRNQPQHF.

The V call is TRBV11-3, the J call TRBJ2-4; possible D gene TRBD1, 6 bases. The V end was cut by 4 bases, the J end by 0 bases, with 10 bases between. The CDR3 runs 15 residues. From germline, CDR1 is SGHNT and CDR2 YENEEA. CDR3 sequence: CASSSDRLAKNIQYF. The CDR3 nucleotides are TGTGCCAGCAGCTCGGACAGACTAGCCAAAAACATTCAGTACTTC. Full variable domain (remainder filled in from reference TRBV11-3 and TRBJ2-4): EAGVVQSPRYKIIEKKQPVAFWCNPISGHNTLYWYLQNLGQGPELLIRYENEEAVDDSQLPKDRFSAERLKGVDSTLKIQPAELGDSAVYLCASSSDRLAKNIQYFGAGTRLSVL.

The rearrangement links TRBV7-2 to TRBJ1-1; D is uncertain. V lost 1 base and J 2 bases, leaving 8 bases between the germline ends. This CDR3 has 14 amino acids. In germline, CDR1 is SGHTA, CDR2 FQGNSA. The CDR3 protein is CASSLVGINTEAFF. Written as DNA, the CDR3 is TGTGCCAGCAGCTTAGTAGGGATTAACACTGAAGCTTTCTTT. The variable domain in full, with the rest retrieved from reference TRBV7-2 and TRBJ1-1, is GAGVSQSPSNKVTEKGKDVELRCDPISGHTALYWYRQSLGQGLEFLIYFQGNSAPDKSGLPSDRFSAERTGGSVSTLTIQRTQQEDSAVYLCASSLVGINTEAFFGQGTRLTVV.

Only a few counts were recorded for this clone. The chain couples TRBV6-5 to TRBJ1-2, with TRBD1 as a possible D gene (6 bases). The CDR3 runs to 13 residues. Germline CDR1 is MNHEY and CDR2 is SVGAGI. Trimming stripped 0 bases from V and 8 bases from J, with 10 bases between. DNA of the CDR3: TGTGCCAGCAGTTACTCTCCCCAGGGGGGCTACACCTTC. Translation gives CASSYSPQGGYTF.

Here the CDR3 DNA reads TGCGCCAGCAGCATAAACAGGGTCCAAGAGACCCAGTACTTC. Its protein is CASSINRVQETQYF. This sequence joins TRBV5-1 and TRBJ2-5; the D gene is possibly TRBD1 (6 bases). Germline CDR1 reads SGHRS; CDR2 reads YFSETQ. The CDR3 runs 14 residues. The ends were cut back, 4 bases at V and 1 base at J, with 11 bases in the middle.

V and J are TRBV10-3 and TRBJ1-5; no definite D call. Germline lookup yields CDR1 ENHRY and CDR2 SYGVKD. The length of the CDR3 is 12 residues. The V end lost 8 bases, the J end lost 2 bases, and 7 bases lay between the germline ends. The CDR3 DNA is TGTGCCATCGGAGACGGCAATCAGCCCCAGCATTTT. This sequence encodes CAIGDGNQPQHF.

This rearrangement joins TRBV5-1 to TRBJ1-1, with unresolved D. Germline V gene data show CDR1 as SGHRS and CDR2 as YFSETQ. There are 14 residues in the CDR3. Trimming removed 0 bases from V and 1 base from J, with 7 bases in between. The CDR3 reads CASSLAQSNTEAFF. In nucleotides, the CDR3 is TGCGCCAGCAGCTTGGCGCAGTCGAACACTGAAGCTTTCTTT.

V usage is TRBV28 and J usage is TRBJ2-3, with 11 bases lining up with TRBD2. V was clipped by 8 bases and J by 5 bases; unmatched bases: 12. The CDR3 contains 16 residues. The V gene's germline CDR1 is MDHEN and CDR2 SYDVKM. CDR3 bases: TGTGCCAGCGCACTAGCGGGAGCGGGTGGAGAAGATACGCAGTATTTT. It yields the protein CASALAGAGGEDTQYF.

Written as DNA, the CDR3 is TGTGCCAGCAGCTTAAGGCCGGGATATCACGAGCAGTACTTC. It codes for CASSLRPGYHEQYF. The chain recombines TRBV7-3 with TRBJ2-7; D is perhaps TRBD2 (5 bases). The germline gives CDR1 SGHTA, CDR2 FQGTGA. The CDR3 consists of 14 residues. The V gene lost 1 base and the J gene lost 5 bases, with 12 bases spanning the gap.